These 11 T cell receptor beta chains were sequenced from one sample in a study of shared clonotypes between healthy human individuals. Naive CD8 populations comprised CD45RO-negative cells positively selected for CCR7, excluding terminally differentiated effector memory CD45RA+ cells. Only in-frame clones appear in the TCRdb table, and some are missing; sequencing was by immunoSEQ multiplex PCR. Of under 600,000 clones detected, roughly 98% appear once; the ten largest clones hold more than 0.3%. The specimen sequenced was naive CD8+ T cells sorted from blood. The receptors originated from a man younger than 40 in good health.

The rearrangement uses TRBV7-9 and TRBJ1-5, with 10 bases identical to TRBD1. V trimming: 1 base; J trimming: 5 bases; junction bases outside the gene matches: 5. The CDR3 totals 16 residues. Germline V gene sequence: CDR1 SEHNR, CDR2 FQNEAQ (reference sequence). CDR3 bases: TGTGCCAGCAGCTTAGAAGACAGGGGGCCGGATCAGCCCCAGCATTTT. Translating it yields CASSLEDRGPDQPQHF.

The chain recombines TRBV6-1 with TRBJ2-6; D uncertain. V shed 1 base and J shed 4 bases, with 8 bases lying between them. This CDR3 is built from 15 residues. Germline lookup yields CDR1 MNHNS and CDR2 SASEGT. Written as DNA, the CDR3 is TGTGCCAGCAGTGAAGAGTTGGGGGGGGCCAACGTCCTGACTTTC. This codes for CASSEELGGANVLTF.

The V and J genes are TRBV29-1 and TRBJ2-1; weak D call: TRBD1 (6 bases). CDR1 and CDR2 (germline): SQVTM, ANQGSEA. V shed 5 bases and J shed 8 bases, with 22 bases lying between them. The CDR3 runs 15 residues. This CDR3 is CSVFIDAAGAYEQFF. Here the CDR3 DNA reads TGCAGCGTTTTTATTGATGCTGCAGGGGCTTATGAGCAGTTCTTC.

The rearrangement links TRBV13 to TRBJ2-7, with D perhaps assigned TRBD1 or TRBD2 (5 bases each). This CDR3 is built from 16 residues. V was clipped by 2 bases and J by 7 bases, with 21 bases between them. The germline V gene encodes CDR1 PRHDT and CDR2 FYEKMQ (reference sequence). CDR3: CASSLSGSGRAFEQYF. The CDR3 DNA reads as TGTGCCAGCAGCTTAAGTGGTTCAGGGAGAGCCTTTGAGCAGTACTTC.

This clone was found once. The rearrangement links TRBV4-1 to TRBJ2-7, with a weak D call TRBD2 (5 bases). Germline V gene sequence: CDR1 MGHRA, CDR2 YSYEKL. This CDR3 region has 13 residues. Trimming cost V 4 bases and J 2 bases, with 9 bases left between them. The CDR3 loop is CASSPIGAYEQYF. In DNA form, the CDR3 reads TGCGCCAGCAGCCCTATCGGGGCCTACGAGCAGTACTTC.

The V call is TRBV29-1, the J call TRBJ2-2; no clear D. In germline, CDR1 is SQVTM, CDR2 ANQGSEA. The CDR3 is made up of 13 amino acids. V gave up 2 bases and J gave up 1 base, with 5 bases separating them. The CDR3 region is CSVELQNTGELFF. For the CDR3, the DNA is TGCAGCGTTGAACTTCAGAACACCGGGGAGCTGTTTTTT.

The CDR3 sequence: CASSFQDEGYEQYF. The CDR3 DNA sequence: TGTGCCAGCAGCTTCCAGGACGAGGGATACGAGCAGTACTTC. The chain is built from TRBV7-9 and TRBJ2-7, with a weak D call TRBD2 (5 bases). The CDR3 is made up of 14 amino acids. CDR1 is SEHNR and CDR2 is FQNEAQ in the germline V gene (reference sequence). V lost 3 bases and J lost 4, with 13 bases in between. Using reference TRBV7-9 and TRBJ2-7 for the parts outside the CDR3, the full variable domain is DTGVSQNPRHKITKRGQNVTFRCDPISEHNRLYWYRQTLGQGPEFLTYFQNEAQLEKSRLLSDRFSAERPKGSFSTLEIQRTEQGDSAMYLCASSFQDEGYEQYFGPGTRLTVT.

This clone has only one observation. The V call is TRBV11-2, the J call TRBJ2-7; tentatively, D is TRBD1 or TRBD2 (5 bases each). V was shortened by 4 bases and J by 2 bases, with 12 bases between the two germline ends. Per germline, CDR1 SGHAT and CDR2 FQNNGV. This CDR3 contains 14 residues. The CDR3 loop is CASSWGAGPYEQYF. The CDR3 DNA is TGTGCCAGCAGCTGGGGAGCAGGGCCCTACGAGCAGTACTTC. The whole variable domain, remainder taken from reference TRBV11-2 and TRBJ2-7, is EAGVAQSPRYKIIEKRQSVAFWCNPISGHATLYWYQQILGQGPKLLIQFQNNGVVDDSQLPKDRFSAERLKGVDSTLKIQPAKLEDSAVYLCASSWGAGPYEQYFGPGTRLTVT.

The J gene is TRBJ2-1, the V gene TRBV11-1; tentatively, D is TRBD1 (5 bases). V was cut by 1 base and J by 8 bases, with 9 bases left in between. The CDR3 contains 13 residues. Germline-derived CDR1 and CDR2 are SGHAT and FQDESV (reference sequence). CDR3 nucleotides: TGTGCCAGCAGCTTAGGACAGTCCCATGAGCAGTTCTTC. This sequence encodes CASSLGQSHEQFF.

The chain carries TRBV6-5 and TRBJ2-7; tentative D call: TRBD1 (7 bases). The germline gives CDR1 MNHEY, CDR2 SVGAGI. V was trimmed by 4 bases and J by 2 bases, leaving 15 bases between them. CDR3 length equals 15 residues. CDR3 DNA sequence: TGTGCCAGCAGTTCAGGGGGAGGCCTCACCTACGAGCAGTACTTC. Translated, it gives CASSSGGGLTYEQYF.

CDR3 DNA sequence: TGTGCCAGCAGCTTCGGCGGGGGTGCCTACAATGAGCAGTTCTTC. This gives the protein CASSFGGGAYNEQFF. This chain uses TRBV11-2 with TRBJ2-1, with 7 positions matching TRBD2. J was trimmed by 2 bases and V by 3 bases; bases with no gene match: 4. This CDR3 comprises 15 residues. Germline lookup yields CDR1 SGHAT and CDR2 FQNNGV.